Listed here are 32 T cell receptor beta chains from one sample, sequenced in a study of a mutant IDH1 vaccine in newly diagnosed glioma. These TCRs' antigens remain unknown. Noted time point: week 11, during vaccination. Vaccination comprised doses that each held 300 ug of mutant IDH1 20-mer peptide, plus topical imiquimod. Assay: immunoSEQ multiplex PCR; the TCRdb copy retains only in-frame clones and omits some. This table has about 39,000 clones, 75% to 85% appearing once. The starting material was peripheral blood mononuclear cells (PBMCs), obtained from a glioma patient whose treatment included an IDH1 peptide vaccine. The source of these receptors is a woman in her twenties or thirties with glioma. Some clones in this sample may be carry-over from other donors' samples.

The chain combines TRBV7-9 with TRBJ1-1; possible D gene TRBD1, 6 bases. Trimming left V 5 bases short and J 0 bases short, with 13 bases between. CDR1 and CDR2 (germline): SEHNR, FQNEAQ (reference sequence). The CDR3 has 15 residues. The CDR3 nucleotides are TGTGCCAGCAGCCGCGTGACAGGATTGAACACTGAAGCTTTCTTT. It is translated as CASSRVTGLNTEAFF.

This chain joins TRBV13 and TRBJ1-1, with 7 bases lining up with TRBD1. This CDR3 region has 15 residues. CDR1 is PRHDT, CDR2 FYEKMQ, per germline (reference sequence). Unmatched junction bases numbered 11, after V lost 5 bases and J lost 5 bases. The CDR3 sequence: CASSRTRQGGTEAFF. CDR3 bases: TGTGCCAGCAGCCGTACTCGACAGGGCGGTACTGAAGCTTTCTTT.

The J gene is TRBJ2-1, the V gene TRBV27, with D uncertain. CDR1 and CDR2 from the germline V gene are MNHEY and SMNVEV (reference sequence). Deletions cut 6 bases from V and 7 bases from J, with 16 bases between. The CDR3 is 14 residues long. CDR3: CASRLVPKVNEQFF. For the CDR3, the DNA is TGTGCCAGCAGGTTGGTGCCCAAGGTTAATGAGCAGTTCTTC.

The rearrangement joins TRBV9 to TRBJ1-5; maybe TRBD1 (5 bases). The CDR3 covers 14 residues. Germline assignment: CDR1 SGDLS and CDR2 YYNGEE. With 4 bases removed from V and 4 bases from J, the gap between germline ends came to 12 bases. CDR3 coding DNA: TGTGCCAGCAGCCCGGGGAGGGGTAATCAGCCCCAGCATTTT. It yields the protein CASSPGRGNQPQHF.

The chain recombines TRBV19 with TRBJ2-7, with no clear D. Germline CDR1 is LNHDA and CDR2 is SQIVND (reference sequence). Trimming pared 6 bases from V and 2 bases from J, leaving 8 bases between. This CDR3 region has 12 residues. The chain's CDR3 is CASSSLAYEQYF. DNA of the CDR3: TGTGCCAGTAGCAGCCTCGCCTACGAGCAGTACTTC.

This clone was detected only once. The genes are TRBV5-1 and TRBJ2-5; TRBD1 might be the D (6 bases). V lost 5 bases, J lost 6 bases, and 17 bases lay in between. Germline-derived CDR1 and CDR2 are SGHRS and YFSETQ. The CDR3 covers 14 residues. The CDR3 DNA reads TGCGCCAGCAGACAGCAGGGACACCGGCAGACCCAGTACTTC. Protein sequence: CASRQQGHRQTQYF.

The chain recombines TRBV29-1 with TRBJ2-5; D unclear. Germline CDR1 reads SQVTM; CDR2 reads ANQGSEA. The CDR3 has 11 amino acids. Trimming removed 3 bases at V and 5 bases at J, with 7 bases between. The CDR3 DNA reads TGCAGCGTTGATAGCCCGGAGACCCAGTACTTC. Its translation: CSVDSPETQYF.

The chain combines TRBV30 with TRBJ2-5, with D unresolved. V shed 4 bases and J shed 1 base, with 7 bases lying between them. CDR1 and CDR2 (germline): GTSNPN, SVGIG (reference sequence). The length of the CDR3 is 12 residues. The CDR3 loop reads CAWKSLQETQYF. As DNA, the CDR3 is TGTGCCTGGAAGAGCCTCCAAGAGACCCAGTACTTC.

This clone has a single count. J is TRBJ2-7 and V is TRBV23-1; D gene unclear. TRBV23-1 qualifies as an ORF whose function is uncertain. V lost 4 bases and J 2 bases, leaving 15 bases between the germline ends. The length of the CDR3 is 15 residues. For the CDR3, the DNA is TGCGCCAGCAGTCCCCGGAAGGGTGGACCCTACGAGCAGTACTTC. This sequence encodes CASSPRKGGPYEQYF.

This clone is judged medium-sized (0.01 to 0.1%). The chain is built from TRBV27 and TRBJ1-1; TRBD1 matches 7 bases. This CDR3 spans 16 amino acids. CDR1 is MNHEY, CDR2 SMNVEV, per germline (reference sequence). J gave up 4 bases and V 0 bases, and 8 bases lay outside the gene matches. CDR3 sequence (DNA): TGTGCCAGCAGTTTATCGTGGGCAGGGGGTAGCACTGAAGCTTTCTTT. Encoded protein: CASSLSWAGGSTEAFF.

The sample holds one count of this clone. The chain carries TRBV27 and TRBJ2-4; weak D call: TRBD2 (5 bases). The V end lost 3 bases, the J end lost 0 bases, and 12 bases lay between the germline ends. The CDR3 has 16 amino acids. Per germline, CDR1 MNHEY and CDR2 SMNVEV (reference sequence). CDR3 nucleotides: TGTGCCAGCAGTTTTGCAAGCGGAGTAGCCAAAAACATTCAGTACTTC. Its translation: CASSFASGVAKNIQYF.

J is TRBJ1-1 and V is TRBV5-4; weak D call: TRBD1 (5 bases). V lost 0 bases and J 6 bases, leaving 9 bases between the germline ends. Germline V lookup: CDR1 SGHNT, CDR2 YYREEE (reference sequence). The CDR3 has 13 amino acids. CDR3 nucleotide sequence: TGTGCCAGCAGCTTGGGGGGGACCCCTGAAGCTTTCTTT. The encoded protein is CASSLGGTPEAFF.

The CDR3 DNA is TGTGCCAGCAGTTATAGCCGACCCGCCTACGAGCAGTACTTC. Its protein is CASSYSRPAYEQYF. The chain joins TRBV6-5 to TRBJ2-7; D is uncertain. V dropped 3 bases and J dropped 2 bases, with 11 bases sitting between them. CDR3 length: 14 residues. CDR1 and CDR2 (germline): MNHEY, SVGAGI.

The chain links TRBV9 to TRBJ2-2; no firm D call. This CDR3 is 14 amino acids long. The ends were cut back, 0 bases at V and 4 bases at J, with 7 bases in the middle. Germline CDR1 reads SGDLS; CDR2 reads YYNGEE. CDR3 DNA sequence: TGTGCCAGCAGCGTAGAGAGGATCACCGGGGAGCTGTTTTTT. Translated, it gives CASSVERITGELFF. Using reference TRBV9 and TRBJ2-2 for the parts outside the CDR3, the full variable domain is DSGVTQTPKHLITATGQRVTLRCSPRSGDLSVYWYQQSLDQGLQFLIQYYNGEERAKGNILERFSAQQFPDLHSELNLSSLELGDSALYFCASSVERITGELFFGEGSRLTVL.

This clone showed up just a few times. The chain couples TRBV11-2 to TRBJ1-2; maybe TRBD1 (6 bases). The ends were cut back, 3 bases at V and 4 bases at J, with 15 bases in the middle. The CDR3 runs 15 residues. Germline values: CDR1 SGHAT, CDR2 FQNNGV. The CDR3 is CASSFLTGAGYGYTF. CDR3 nucleotides: TGTGCCAGCAGCTTCCTAACGGGGGCCGGCTATGGCTACACCTTC.

The J gene is TRBJ2-7, the V gene TRBV11-1, with 13 bases fitting TRBD2. Germline V gene data show CDR1 as SGHAT and CDR2 as FQDESV (reference sequence). CDR3 length: 15 residues. V gave up 10 bases and J gave up 4 bases; unmatched junction bases: 10. As DNA, the CDR3 is TGTGCCACCCAACTAGCGGGAGGGCTGAGGTACGAGCAGTACTTC. Protein product: CATQLAGGLRYEQYF.

J is TRBJ2-1 and V is TRBV6-4; 12 positions agree with TRBD2. With V trimmed by 5 bases and J by 7 bases, 6 bases remained unmatched. The germline V gene has CDR1 MRHNA and CDR2 SNTAGT. The CDR3 sequence is 15 residues long. CDR3 region: CASSPTSGRRNEQFF. The CDR3 coding sequence is TGTGCCAGCAGTCCGACTAGCGGGAGAAGGAATGAGCAGTTCTTC.

This clone was counted a few times. The rearrangement links TRBV18 to TRBJ1-4; tentatively, D is TRBD1 (5 bases). This CDR3 has 15 residues. Trimming left V 3 bases short and J 5 bases short, with 13 bases between. Germline CDR1 and CDR2: KGHSH and LQKENI. CDR3 in DNA: TGTGCCAGCTCACCGTCCGGGACTCGGAATGAAAAACTGTTTTTT. Its protein product is CASSPSGTRNEKLFF.

Only a few counts were recorded for this clone. The chain employs TRBV7-9 and TRBJ2-2; D is ambiguous. Germline V gene lookup returns CDR1 SEHNR and CDR2 FQNEAQ (reference sequence). The CDR3 is 14 residues long. Trimming stripped 6 bases from V and 1 base from J, with 9 bases between. In DNA form, the CDR3 reads TGTGCCAGCAGTCGCGGCAGGAACACCGGGGAGCTGTTTTTT. Its protein product is CASSRGRNTGELFF.

This chain connects TRBV20-1 to TRBJ2-3, with D unclear. Trimming stripped 5 bases from V and 9 bases from J, with 12 bases between. The CDR3 has 11 residues. Germline CDR1 is DFQATT and CDR2 is SNEGSKA (reference sequence). The CDR3 sequence is CSALILGTQYF. The CDR3, as DNA: TGCAGTGCTCTTATCCTAGGAACGCAGTATTTT.

The rearrangement joins TRBV7-8 to TRBJ2-1; no clear D. V shed 2 bases and J shed 8 bases, with 4 bases lying between them. The CDR3 contains 11 residues. Germline CDR1 reads SGHVS; CDR2 reads FQNEAQ. The CDR3 here is CASSLIDEQFF. CDR3 sequence (DNA): TGTGCCAGCAGCTTAATAGATGAGCAGTTCTTC. The entire variable domain, with the rest obtained from reference TRBV7-8 and TRBJ2-1, is as follows: GAGVSQSPRYKVAKRGQDVALRCDPISGHVSLFWYQQALGQGPEFLTYFQNEAQLDKSGLPSDRFFAERPEGSVSTLKIQRTQQEDSAVYLCASSLIDEQFFGPGTRLTVL.

This sequence joins TRBV4-2 and TRBJ1-5; D is ambiguous. Germline V CDR1 and CDR2: LGHNA, YNFKEQ. This CDR3 has 14 amino acids. V lost 3 bases and J lost 4, with 10 bases in between. In DNA form, the CDR3 reads TGTGCCAGCAGCCAGTCGACGGGGAATCAGCCCCAGCATTTT. It encodes CASSQSTGNQPQHF.

The CDR3: CASGLARDGQYF. The DNA of the CDR3 is TGTGCTAGTGGTTTGGCCAGGGACGGGCAGTACTTC. The chain joins TRBV12-5 to TRBJ2-7; D might be TRBD1 or TRBD2, each matching 5 bases. Trimming shortened V by 1 base and J by 9 bases, and 10 bases separated the two germline ends. The CDR3 covers 12 residues. Germline CDR1 LGHNT, CDR2 FRNRAP.

The chain is built from TRBV9 and TRBJ1-5, with 7 bases lining up with TRBD1. CDR1 is SGDLS, CDR2 YYNGEE, per germline. The CDR3 extends over 15 amino acids. V trimming: 4 bases; J trimming: 3 bases; junction bases outside the gene matches: 7. CDR3 in DNA: TGTGCCAGCAGCTGGACAGGCCTACTCAATCAGCCCCAGCATTTT. Protein product: CASSWTGLLNQPQHF. Based on the CDR3 plus reference TRBV9 and TRBJ1-5, the full variable domain is DSGVTQTPKHLITATGQRVTLRCSPRSGDLSVYWYQQSLDQGLQFLIQYYNGEERAKGNILERFSAQQFPDLHSELNLSSLELGDSALYFCASSWTGLLNQPQHFGDGTRLSIL.

The rearrangement links TRBV2 to TRBJ2-7, with 9 nucleotides matching TRBD1. The length of the CDR3 is 12 residues. With V trimmed by 8 bases and J by 5 bases, 4 bases remained unmatched. Germline CDR1 reads SNHLY; CDR2 reads FYNNEI. This CDR3 reads CASRDRANEQYF. In DNA form, the CDR3 reads TGTGCCAGCCGGGACAGGGCCAACGAGCAGTACTTC.

The chain has TRBV5-1 and TRBJ1-1; D perhaps matches TRBD1 (6 bases). The CDR3 has 18 residues. CDR1 SGHRS and CDR2 YFSETQ come from the germline V gene. V was pared by 6 bases and J by 4 bases, with 28 bases between. The DNA of the CDR3 is TGCGCCAGCAACCAGAACGCAGGGGTGGCCTTGGGCGGCACTGAAGCTTTCTTT. Protein product: CASNQNAGVALGGTEAFF.

A single count supports this clone. The chain has TRBV6-5 and TRBJ2-2, with 7 bases lining up with TRBD2. From germline, CDR1 is MNHEY and CDR2 SVGAGI. The CDR3 loop spans 15 amino acids. The J segment lost 4 bases and the V segment lost 6 bases, leaving 8 bases of the junction unmatched. The CDR3 coding sequence is TGTGCCAGCAGCCCAAACTGGGGGGGCACCGGGGAGCTGTTTTTT. Translating it yields CASSPNWGGTGELFF.

CDR3 sequence reads: CASWRRGYTF. The DNA for the CDR3 is TGTGCCAGTTGGCGAAGGGGCTACACCTTC. This chain uses TRBV25-1 with TRBJ1-2; no definite D call. CDR3 length equals 10 residues. The germline V and J ends were trimmed by 9 bases and 8 bases, with 10 bases remaining between them. Germline lookup yields CDR1 MGHDK and CDR2 SYGVNS.

This clone was seen only once. V gene TRBV5-1 combines with J gene TRBJ1-4, with D maybe TRBD1 (5 bases). CDR1 SGHRS and CDR2 YFSETQ come from the germline V gene. Trimming removed 3 bases at V and 8 bases at J, with 17 bases between. CDR3 length: 15 residues. The CDR3: CASSSPDSRGEKLFF. The DNA of the CDR3 is TGCGCCAGCAGCTCGCCTGACAGTCGAGGGGAAAAACTGTTTTTT.

The rearrangement joins TRBV6-4 to TRBJ2-3, with D perhaps matching TRBD2 (6 bases). The germline V and J ends were trimmed by 0 bases and 3 bases, with 10 bases remaining between them. The germline V gene encodes CDR1 MRHNA and CDR2 SNTAGT. There are 15 residues in the CDR3. Written as DNA, the CDR3 is TGTGCCAGCAGTGACTCGGGGAGGTTGACAGATACGCAGTATTTT. This encodes CASSDSGRLTDTQYF.

CDR3 in DNA: TGTGCCAGCAGCTGGGGGACAGGGTATGGCTACACCTTC. This translates into CASSWGTGYGYTF. V and J are TRBV5-6 and TRBJ1-2, with 9 bases lining up with TRBD1. The germline CDR1 and CDR2 sequences are SGHDT and YYEEEE. J gave up 5 bases and V 3 bases, and 2 bases lay outside the gene matches. This CDR3 is built from 13 residues. The full variable domain, with the rest looked up from reference TRBV5-6 and TRBJ1-2, is DAGVTQSPTHLIKTRGQQVTLRCSPKSGHDTVSWYQQALGQGPQFIFQYYEEEERQRGNFPDRFSGHQFPNYSSELNVNALLLGDSALYLCASSWGTGYGYTFGSGTRLTVV.

The V call is TRBV30, the J call TRBJ1-1, with D uncertain. Germline V gene sequence: CDR1 GTSNPN, CDR2 SVGIG (reference sequence). The ends were cut back, 4 bases at V and 4 bases at J, with 10 bases in the middle. The CDR3 extends over 12 amino acids. CDR3 sequence reads: CAWNRLGTEAFF. For the CDR3, the DNA is TGTGCCTGGAATCGACTTGGCACTGAAGCTTTCTTT.